This note documents a single TCR beta chain sequence. One base away lies a much larger clone, so this may be a sequencing read error. Building the TCR beta libraries relied on iRepertoire HTBI primers, and CDR3 regions underwent Arm-PCR. In TCRdb, the multiplex PCR reads were re-called with MiXCR into one record per CDR3 protein. The profile shows fewer than 450,000 distinct CDR3 sequences, around 20% of them singletons. Time point here: persistent/refractory GD, antithyroid drugs over 5 years with positive TRAb. PBMCs were the source of the RNA used for TCR sequencing. EDTA tubes were used for drawing around 8.2 milliliters of peripheral blood. The data belong to a study of regulatory T cells in long-lasting Graves disease. This specimen was peripheral blood mononuclear cells (PBMCs), taken when the disease was refractory, from a patient treated with antithyroid drugs. This TCR derives from a female donor with Graves disease.

CDR3 loop: CASIWGYGNQPQHF. The CDR3 bases are TGTGCCAGCATCTGGGGGTATGGCAATCAGCCCCAGCATTTT. The chain joins TRBV28 to TRBJ1-5; D may be TRBD1 (5 bases). V dropped 7 bases and J dropped 2 bases, with 12 bases sitting between them. The germline V gene has CDR1 MDHEN and CDR2 SYDVKM. The CDR3 contains 14 residues.